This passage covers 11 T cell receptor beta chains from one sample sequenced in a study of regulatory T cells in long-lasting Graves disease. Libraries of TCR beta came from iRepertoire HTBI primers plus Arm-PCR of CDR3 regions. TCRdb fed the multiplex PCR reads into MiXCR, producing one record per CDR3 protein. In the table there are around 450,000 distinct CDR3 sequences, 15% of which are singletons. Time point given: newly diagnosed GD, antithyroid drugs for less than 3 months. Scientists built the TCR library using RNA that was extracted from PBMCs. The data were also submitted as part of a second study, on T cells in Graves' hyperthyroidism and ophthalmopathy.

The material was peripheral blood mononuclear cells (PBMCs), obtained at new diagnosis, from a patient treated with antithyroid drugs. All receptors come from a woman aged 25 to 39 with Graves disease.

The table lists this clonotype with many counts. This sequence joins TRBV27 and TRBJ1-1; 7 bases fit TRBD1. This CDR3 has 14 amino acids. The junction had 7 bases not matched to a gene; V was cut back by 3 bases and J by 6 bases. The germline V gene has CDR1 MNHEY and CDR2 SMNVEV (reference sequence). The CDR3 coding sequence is TGTGCCAGCAGTTTCGGAGGGACAGTCGCTGAAGCTTTCTTT. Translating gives CASSFGGTVAEAFF.

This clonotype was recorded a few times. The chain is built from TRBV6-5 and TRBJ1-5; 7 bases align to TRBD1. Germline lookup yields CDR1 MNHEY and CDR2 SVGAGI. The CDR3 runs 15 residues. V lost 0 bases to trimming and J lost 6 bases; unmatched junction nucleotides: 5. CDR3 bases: TGTGCCAGCAGTTACTCGGGACAGACAAGTCAGCCCCAGCATTTT. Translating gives CASSYSGQTSQPQHF.

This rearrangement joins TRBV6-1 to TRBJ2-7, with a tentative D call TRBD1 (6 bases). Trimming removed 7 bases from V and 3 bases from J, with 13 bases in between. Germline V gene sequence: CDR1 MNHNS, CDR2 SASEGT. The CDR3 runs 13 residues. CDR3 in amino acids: CASTRDTYYEQYF. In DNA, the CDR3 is TGTGCCAGCACTCGGGACACATACTACGAGCAGTACTTC.

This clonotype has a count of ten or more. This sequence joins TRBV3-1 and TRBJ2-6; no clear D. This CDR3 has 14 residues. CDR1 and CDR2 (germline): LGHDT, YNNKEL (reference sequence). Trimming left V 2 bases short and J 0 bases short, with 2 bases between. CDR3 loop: CASSQTSGANVLTF. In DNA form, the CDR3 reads TGTGCCAGCAGCCAAACCTCTGGGGCCAACGTCCTGACTTTC. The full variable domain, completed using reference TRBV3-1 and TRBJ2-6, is DTAVSQTPKYLVTQMGNDKSIKCEQNLGHDTMYWYKQDSKKFLKIMFSYNNKELIINETVPNRFSPKSPDKAHLNLHINSLELGDSAVYFCASSQTSGANVLTFGAGSRLTVL.

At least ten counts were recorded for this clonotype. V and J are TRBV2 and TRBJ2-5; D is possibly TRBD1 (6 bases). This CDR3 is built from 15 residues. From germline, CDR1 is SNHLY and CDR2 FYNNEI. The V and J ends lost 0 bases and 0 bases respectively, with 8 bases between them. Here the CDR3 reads CASSEARTDQETQYF. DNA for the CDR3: TGTGCCAGCAGTGAAGCGCGGACAGACCAAGAGACCCAGTACTTC.

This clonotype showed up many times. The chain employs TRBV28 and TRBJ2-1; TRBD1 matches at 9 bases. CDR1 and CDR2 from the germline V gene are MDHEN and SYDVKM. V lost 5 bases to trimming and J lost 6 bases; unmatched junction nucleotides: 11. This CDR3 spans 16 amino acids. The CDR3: CASSAPAGTGSNEQFF. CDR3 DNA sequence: TGTGCCAGCAGTGCCCCCGCCGGGACAGGGAGCAATGAGCAGTTCTTC.

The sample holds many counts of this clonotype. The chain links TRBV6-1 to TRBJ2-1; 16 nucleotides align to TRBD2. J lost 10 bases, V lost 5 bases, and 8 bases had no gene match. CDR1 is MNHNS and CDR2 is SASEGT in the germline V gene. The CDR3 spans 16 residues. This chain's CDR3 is CASSRGTSGRAGEQFF. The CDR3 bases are TGTGCCAGCAGTCGCGGGACTAGCGGGAGGGCTGGGGAGCAGTTCTTC.

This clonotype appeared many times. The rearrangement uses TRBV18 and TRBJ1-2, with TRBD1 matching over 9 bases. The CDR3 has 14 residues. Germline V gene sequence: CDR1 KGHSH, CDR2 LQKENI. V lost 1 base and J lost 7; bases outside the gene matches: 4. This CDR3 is CASSPRTGVSGYTF. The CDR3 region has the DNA TGTGCCAGCTCACCACGGACAGGGGTGAGTGGCTACACCTTC.

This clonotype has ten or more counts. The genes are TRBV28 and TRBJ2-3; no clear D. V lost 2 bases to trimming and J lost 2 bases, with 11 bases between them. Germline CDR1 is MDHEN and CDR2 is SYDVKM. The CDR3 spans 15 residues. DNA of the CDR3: TGTGCCAGCAGTTTACAAGTAGACCTCACAGATACGCAGTATTTT. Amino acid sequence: CASSLQVDLTDTQYF.

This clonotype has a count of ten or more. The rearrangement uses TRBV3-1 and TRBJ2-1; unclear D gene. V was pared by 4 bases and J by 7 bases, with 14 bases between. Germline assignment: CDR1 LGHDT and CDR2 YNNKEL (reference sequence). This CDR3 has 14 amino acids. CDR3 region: CASSPRAAWNEQFF. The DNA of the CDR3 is TGTGCCAGCAGCCCCCGGGCCGCCTGGAATGAGCAGTTCTTC.

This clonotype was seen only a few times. The CDR3 is CASSKRQDYGYTF. Written as DNA, the CDR3 is TGTGCCAGCAGCAAAAGGCAGGACTATGGCTACACCTTC. This sequence joins TRBV7-9 and TRBJ1-2; no firm D call. Germline V lookup: CDR1 SEHNR, CDR2 FQNEAQ (reference sequence). This CDR3 is 13 amino acids long. The V gene lost 5 bases and the J gene lost 3 bases, with 10 bases spanning the gap.